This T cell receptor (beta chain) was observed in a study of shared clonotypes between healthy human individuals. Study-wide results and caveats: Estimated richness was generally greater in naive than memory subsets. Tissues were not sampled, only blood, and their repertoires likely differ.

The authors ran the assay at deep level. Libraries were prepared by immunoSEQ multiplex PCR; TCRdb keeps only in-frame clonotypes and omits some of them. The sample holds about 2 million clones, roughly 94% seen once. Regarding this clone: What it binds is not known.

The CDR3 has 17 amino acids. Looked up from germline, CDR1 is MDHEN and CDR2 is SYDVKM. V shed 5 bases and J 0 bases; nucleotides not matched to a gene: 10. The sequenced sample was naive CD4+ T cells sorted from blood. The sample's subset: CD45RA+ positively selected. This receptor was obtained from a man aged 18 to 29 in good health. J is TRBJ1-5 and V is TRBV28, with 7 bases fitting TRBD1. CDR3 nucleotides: TGTGCCAGCAGTCGTCCGGGACAGAAGTATAGCAATCAGCCCCAGCATTTT. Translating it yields CASSRPGQKYSNQPQHF.